Listed here are 16 T cell receptor beta chains from one sample, sequenced in a study of identical twins. TCRdb recomputed calls from the 5' RACE reads with MiXCR, one row per CDR3 protein. The sample has about 890,000 distinct CDR3 sequences; roughly an eighth are singletons. These data were likewise used in another study, on yellow fever vaccine responses in identical twins.

Sequenced sample: PBMCs. These TCRs come from a woman between 18 and 30 years old in good health.

This clonotype has more than one count but fewer than ten. The chain is built from TRBV5-6 and TRBJ2-3; D possibly corresponds to TRBD2 (6 bases). The V gene's germline CDR1 is SGHDT and CDR2 YYEEEE. Trimming pared 4 bases from V and 4 bases from J, leaving 16 bases between. The CDR3 is 15 amino acids. In nucleotides, the CDR3 is TGTGCCAGCAGCCGTGAGCGGGTCCGGGCAGATACGCAGTATTTT. Protein: CASSRERVRADTQYF.

This clonotype was counted only a few times. The chain links TRBV6-1 to TRBJ2-1; 9 positions match TRBD2. The CDR3 sequence is 15 residues long. Unmatched junction bases numbered 8, after V lost 3 bases and J lost 8 bases. The germline V gene has CDR1 MNHNS and CDR2 SASEGT. The CDR3 spells CASSDLAGDVYEQFF. The CDR3, as DNA: TGTGCCAGCAGTGATTTAGCGGGAGATGTATATGAGCAGTTCTTC.

This clonotype has more than one count but fewer than ten. In DNA form, the CDR3 reads TGTGCCACCAGCAGAGATTGGGGCAGTATCTCTGGGGCCAACGTCCTGACTTTC. Protein: CATSRDWGSISGANVLTF. The chain couples TRBV15 to TRBJ2-6; TRBD1 is a possible D gene (5 bases). This CDR3 is 18 amino acids long. V was shortened by 0 bases and J by 0 bases, with 12 bases between the two germline ends. Per germline, CDR1 LNHNV and CDR2 YYDKDF (reference sequence).

There are many counts of this clonotype. The chain couples TRBV5-1 to TRBJ2-3, with a weak D call TRBD1 (6 bases). The ends were cut back, 4 bases at V and 4 bases at J, with 13 bases in the middle. The germline gives CDR1 SGHRS, CDR2 YFSETQ. This CDR3 region has 14 residues. The DNA of the CDR3 is TGCGCCAGCAGCAGGGACACTTTTCCAGATACGCAGTATTTT. It translates to CASSRDTFPDTQYF.

This clonotype was seen only a few times. The gene calls are TRBV11-3 and TRBJ1-1; 7 bases are a match to TRBD1. CDR1 and CDR2 from the germline V gene are SGHNT and YENEEA. This CDR3 region has 14 residues. V gave up 5 bases and J gave up 7 bases; unmatched junction bases: 10. The CDR3 here is CASSRRQGRIEAFF. In nucleotides, the CDR3 is TGTGCCAGCAGCCGCCGACAGGGTCGGATTGAAGCTTTCTTT.

V is TRBV7-2 and J is TRBJ2-1, with 13 bases matching TRBD2. The CDR3 runs 17 residues. Germline assignment: CDR1 SGHTA and CDR2 FQGNSA. The junction had 7 bases not matched to a gene; V was cut back by 5 bases and J by 3 bases. DNA for the CDR3: TGTGCCAGCAGCCGACTAGCGGGAGGACAGGGCTACAATGAGCAGTTCTTC. The encoded protein is CASSRLAGGQGYNEQFF.

This clonotype came up a few times. V usage is TRBV9 and J usage is TRBJ1-1, with a weak D call TRBD1 (5 bases). Trimming shortened V by 4 bases and J by 3 bases, and 13 bases separated the two germline ends. Germline CDR1 reads SGDLS; CDR2 reads YYNGEE. The CDR3 runs 14 residues. CDR3 sequence reads: CASSLRWGDTEAFF. The CDR3 nucleotides read TGTGCCAGCAGCTTAAGATGGGGGGACACTGAAGCTTTCTTT.

Ten or more counts support this clonotype. The V and J genes are TRBV24-1 and TRBJ2-3; unclear D gene. The germline gives CDR1 KGHDR, CDR2 SFDVKD. Between the trimmed V and J ends, which lost 4 bases and 0 bases, there was a span of 4 bases. This CDR3 has 13 amino acids. The CDR3 region is CATSETSTDTQYF. Written as DNA, the CDR3 is TGTGCCACCAGTGAAACTAGCACAGATACGCAGTATTTT.

This clonotype was seen repeatedly, ten times or more. This chain joins TRBV12-3 or TRBV12-4 and TRBJ2-3; 7 bases agree with TRBD1. CDR3 length: 11 amino acids. The V gene end was trimmed by 6 bases and the J gene end by 14 bases; junction bases not matched to a gene: 8. The CDR3 protein is CASRGLGQWYF. The CDR3, as DNA: TGTGCCAGCAGAGGTTTGGGACAGTGGTATTTT.

Only a few counts were recorded for this clonotype. V usage is TRBV10-3 and J usage is TRBJ2-3; TRBD1 matches 10 bases. This CDR3 region has 16 residues. Germline trimming cut 3 bases from V and 4 bases from J; bases unmatched to any gene: 7. Looked up from germline, CDR1 is ENHRY and CDR2 is SYGVKD. This chain's CDR3 is CAISEPGQGIADTQYF. The CDR3 DNA is TGTGCCATCAGTGAACCGGGACAGGGGATTGCAGATACGCAGTATTTT.

In this sample, this clonotype turned up a few times. This chain connects TRBV10-2 to TRBJ2-2, with D perhaps matching TRBD2 (5 bases). V gave up 0 bases and J gave up 4 bases, with 12 bases separating them. Germline V gene sequence: CDR1 WSHSY, CDR2 SAAADI. CDR3 length: 16 residues. The CDR3 protein is CASSESRLGSTGELFF. The CDR3 nucleotides are TGCGCCAGCAGTGAGTCTCGGCTAGGGAGCACCGGGGAGCTGTTTTTT.

The chain's CDR3 is CSVEDRAFNTEAFF. The CDR3 DNA is TGCAGCGTTGAAGACAGGGCCTTTAACACTGAAGCTTTCTTT. The chain is built from TRBV29-1 and TRBJ1-1, with a weak D call TRBD1 (5 bases). Per germline, CDR1 SQVTM and CDR2 ANQGSEA. V was shortened by 0 bases and J by 2 bases, with 10 bases between the two germline ends. This CDR3 comprises 14 residues. Drawing the rest from reference TRBV29-1 and TRBJ1-1, the complete variable domain is SAVISQKPSRDICQRGTSLTIQCQVDSQVTMMFWYRQQPGQSLTLIATANQGSEATYESGFVIDKFPISRPNLTFSTLTVSNMSPEDSSIYLCSVEDRAFNTEAFFGQGTRLTVV.

The chain combines TRBV28 with TRBJ2-3; the D call may be TRBD1 or TRBD2 (5 bases each). CDR1 and CDR2 from the germline V gene are MDHEN and SYDVKM. The CDR3 is made up of 15 amino acids. Trimming stripped 3 bases from V and 4 bases from J, with 14 bases between. The CDR3 DNA reads as TGTGCCAGCAGTTTCGGTAGCGTGGGGGCAGATACGCAGTATTTT. Amino acid sequence: CASSFGSVGADTQYF.

The chain combines TRBV20-1 with TRBJ2-2; 7 nucleotides match TRBD1. Germline assignment: CDR1 DFQATT and CDR2 SNEGSKA (reference sequence). V trimming: 3 bases; J trimming: 6 bases; junction bases outside the gene matches: 10. The CDR3 sequence is 15 residues long. CDR3 sequence (DNA): TGCAGTGCTAGGGAGACAGGGTCATTAGCCGGGGAGCTGTTTTTT. This sequence encodes CSARETGSLAGELFF.

This clonotype was observed a handful of times. J is TRBJ1-6 and V is TRBV20-1; D unresolved. The germline CDR1 and CDR2 sequences are DFQATT and SNEGSKA (reference sequence). V lost 6 bases and J 2 bases, leaving 14 bases between the germline ends. The CDR3 is 15 residues long. CDR3 nucleotides: TGCAGTGCCTCTCTTATTGGGCCCTATAATTCACCCCTCCACTTT. It yields the protein CSASLIGPYNSPLHF.

At least ten counts were recorded for this clonotype. The chain links TRBV5-1 to TRBJ1-2; D call uncertain. The V end was cut by 1 base, the J end by 7 bases, with 8 bases between. The CDR3 consists of 12 residues. Germline V gene data show CDR1 as SGHRS and CDR2 as YFSETQ. The CDR3 DNA is TGCGCCAGCAGCTTGCGTGGTTTTGGCTACACCTTC. Encoded protein: CASSLRGFGYTF.